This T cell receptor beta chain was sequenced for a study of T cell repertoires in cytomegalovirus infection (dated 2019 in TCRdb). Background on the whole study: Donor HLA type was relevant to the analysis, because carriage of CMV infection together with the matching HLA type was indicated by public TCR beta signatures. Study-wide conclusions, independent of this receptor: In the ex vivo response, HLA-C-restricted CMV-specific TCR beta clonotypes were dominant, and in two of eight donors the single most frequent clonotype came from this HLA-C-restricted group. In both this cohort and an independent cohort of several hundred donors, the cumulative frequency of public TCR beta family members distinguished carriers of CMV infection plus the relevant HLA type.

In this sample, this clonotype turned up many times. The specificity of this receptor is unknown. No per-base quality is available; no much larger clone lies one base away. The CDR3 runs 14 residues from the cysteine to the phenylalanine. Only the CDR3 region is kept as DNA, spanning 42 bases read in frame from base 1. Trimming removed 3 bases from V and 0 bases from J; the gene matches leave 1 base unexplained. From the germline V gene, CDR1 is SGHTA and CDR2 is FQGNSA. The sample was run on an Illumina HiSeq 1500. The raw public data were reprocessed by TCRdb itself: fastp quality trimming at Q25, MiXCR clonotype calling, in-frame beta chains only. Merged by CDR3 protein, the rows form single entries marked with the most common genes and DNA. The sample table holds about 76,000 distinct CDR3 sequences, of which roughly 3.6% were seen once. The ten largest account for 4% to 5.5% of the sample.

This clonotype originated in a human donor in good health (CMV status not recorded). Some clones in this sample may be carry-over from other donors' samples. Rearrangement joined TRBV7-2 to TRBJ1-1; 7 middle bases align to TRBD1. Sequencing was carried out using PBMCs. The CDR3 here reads CASSFRGMNTEAFF. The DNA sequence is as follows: TGTGCCAGCAGCTTCAGGGGGATGAACACTGAAGCTTTCTTT.